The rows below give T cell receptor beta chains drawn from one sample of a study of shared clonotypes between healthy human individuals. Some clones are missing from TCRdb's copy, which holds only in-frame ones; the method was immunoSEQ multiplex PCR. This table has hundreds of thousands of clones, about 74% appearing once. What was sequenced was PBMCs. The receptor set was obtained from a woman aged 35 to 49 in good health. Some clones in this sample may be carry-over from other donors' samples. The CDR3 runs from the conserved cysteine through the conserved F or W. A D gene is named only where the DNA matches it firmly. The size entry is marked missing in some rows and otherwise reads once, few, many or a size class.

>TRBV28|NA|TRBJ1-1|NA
CASDPGYTEAFF
TGTGCCAGCGATCCGGGTTACACTGAAGCTTTCTTT
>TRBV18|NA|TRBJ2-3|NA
CASSPETDTQYF
TGTGCCAGCTCACCCGAAACAGATACGCAGTATTTT
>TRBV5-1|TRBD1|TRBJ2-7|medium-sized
CASSLSRDRPSLASYEQYF
TGCGCCAGCAGCTTGTCCCGGGACAGACCATCCTTGGCCTCCTACGAGCAGTACTTC
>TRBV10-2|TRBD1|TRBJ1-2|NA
CASSDDRDYTF
TGCGCCAGCAGTGACGACAGGGACTACACCTTC
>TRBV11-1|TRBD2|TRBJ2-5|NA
CASSFPSGGQETQYF
TGTGCCAGCAGCTTCCCTAGCGGGGGGCAAGAGACCCAGTACTTC
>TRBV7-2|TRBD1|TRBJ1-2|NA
CASSLGAGGMGGYTF
TGTGCCAGCAGCTTAGGGGCAGGGGGGATGGGTGGCTACACCTTC
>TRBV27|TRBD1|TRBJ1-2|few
CASSRTGGRLFYGYTF
TGTGCCAGCAGCCGGACAGGGGGGCGCCTTTTTTATGGCTACACCTTC
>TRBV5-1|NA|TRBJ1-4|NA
CASSHTRTVSNEKLFF
TGCGCCAGCAGCCACACCCGGACGGTTTCTAATGAAAAACTGTTTTTT
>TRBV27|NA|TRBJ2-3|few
CASSLEDTQYF
TGTGCCAGCAGTTTAGAAGATACGCAGTATTTT
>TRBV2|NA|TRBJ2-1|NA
CASSRALSYNEQFF
TGTGCCAGCAGTAGGGCGCTTTCCTACAATGAGCAGTTCTTC
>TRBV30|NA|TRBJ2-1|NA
CAWTRRDEQFF
TGTGCCTGGACTCGGAGGGATGAGCAGTTCTTC
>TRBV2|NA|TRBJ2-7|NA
CASSEVRQNYEQYF
TGTGCCAGCAGTGAAGTCAGACAGAACTACGAGCAGTACTTC
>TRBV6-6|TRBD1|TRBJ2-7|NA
CASSSPGTGRYEQYF
TGTGCCAGCAGTAGCCCCGGGACAGGGCGCTACGAGCAGTACTTC
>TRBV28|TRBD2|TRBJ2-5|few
CASSSPSGRTQETQYF
TGTGCCAGCAGTTCCCCTAGCGGGAGGACCCAAGAGACCCAGTACTTC
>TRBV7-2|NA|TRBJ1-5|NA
CASSFRDLNQPQHF
TGTGCCAGCAGCTTCCGGGACCTCAATCAGCCCCAGCATTTT
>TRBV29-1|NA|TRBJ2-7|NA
CSTSNGQGHYEQYF
TGCAGCACCTCCAACGGCCAGGGACACTACGAGCAGTACTTC
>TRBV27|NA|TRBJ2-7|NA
CASSLGVEPSGREQYF
TGTGCCAGCAGTTTGGGAGTCGAGCCATCGGGGCGCGAGCAGTACTTC
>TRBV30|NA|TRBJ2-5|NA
CAWSPGRGLQETQYF
TGTGCCTGGAGCCCCGGGCGGGGACTGCAAGAGACCCAGTACTTC
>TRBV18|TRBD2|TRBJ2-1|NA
CASSPREGLNEQFF
TGTGCCAGCTCACCCCGGGAGGGGCTCAATGAGCAGTTCTTC
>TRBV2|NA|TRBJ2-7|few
CASSEGGGPPYEQYF
TGTGCCAGCAGTGAAGGGGGCGGGCCCCCCTACGAGCAGTACTTC